A single sample gave rise to the 23 T cell receptor beta chains below, sequenced in a study of beta chain features in type 1 diabetes. Study-level findings and limits: All four CD4+ subsets from Type 1 diabetes patients carried moderately but significantly shorter TCRB CDR3s.

No antigens are known for them. Expressed TCRB transcripts got sequenced, as all isolated RNA was reverse transcribed. Libraries were prepared by immunoSEQ multiplex PCR; TCRdb keeps only in-frame clonotypes and omits some of them. The sample has under 300,000 clones, 16% seen once. The sequenced sample consisted of naive CD4+ T cells from blood. These receptors all come from a man aged 25 to 45 with type 1 diabetes.

This chain joins TRBV7-2 and TRBJ2-1; tentative D call: TRBD1 (6 bases). V shed 5 bases and J shed 10 bases, with 12 bases lying between them. Germline lookup yields CDR1 SGHTA and CDR2 FQGNSA. CDR3 length equals 12 residues. CDR3 amino acids: CASSRRGQEQFF. CDR3 DNA sequence: TGTGCCAGCAGCCGACGAGGACAGGAGCAGTTCTTC.

The V and J genes are TRBV25-1 and TRBJ2-3; the D is unclear. Germline assignment: CDR1 MGHDK and CDR2 SYGVNS. This CDR3 region has 13 residues. Trimming took off 5 bases at V and 9 bases at J, with 15 bases between the two ends. CDR3 region: CASSKNLEKTQYF. Written as DNA, the CDR3 is TGTGCCAGCAGTAAAAACCTAGAGAAAACGCAGTATTTT.

This sequence joins TRBV9 and TRBJ2-2; possible D gene TRBD1, 5 bases. Germline V lookup: CDR1 SGDLS, CDR2 YYNGEE. V dropped 3 bases and J dropped 5 bases, with 8 bases sitting between them. This CDR3 region has 13 residues. DNA of the CDR3: TGTGCCAGCAGCGCCCAGGGAACCGGGGAGCTGTTTTTT. It encodes CASSAQGTGELFF.

The rearrangement uses TRBV5-4 and TRBJ1-4; no definite D call. The CDR3 loop spans 14 amino acids. The V and J ends lost 4 bases and 7 bases respectively, with 14 bases between them. CDR1 SGHNT and CDR2 YYREEE come from the germline V gene (reference sequence). CDR3 nucleotides: TGTGCCAGCAGCCCCGACCCCTTGGGTGAAAAACTGTTTTTT. Translating it yields CASSPDPLGEKLFF.

This clone was seen a handful of times. The J gene is TRBJ2-3, the V gene TRBV11-2; D is possibly TRBD2 (5 bases). CDR3 size: 16 residues. The V end was cut by 1 base, the J end by 7 bases, with 18 bases between. CDR1 SGHAT and CDR2 FQNNGV come from the germline V gene. CDR3 protein: CASSLGPLAAAHTQYF. The CDR3 coding sequence is TGTGCCAGCAGCTTAGGGCCCCTAGCCGCCGCCCATACGCAGTATTTT.

This clone showed up just a few times. A junction end diverges from the germline sequence, so it may reflect a read error. The same CDR3 can be traced to other DNA sequences in this sample. V gene TRBV10-3 combines with J gene TRBJ2-7; D gene ambiguous. There are 11 residues in the CDR3. The germline CDR1 and CDR2 sequences are ENHRY and SYGVKD. The CDR3 spells CAISDAYEQYF. In DNA form, the CDR3 reads TGTGCCATAAGTGACGCCTACGAGCAGTACTTC.

V and J are TRBV25-1 and TRBJ2-1; D assignment may be TRBD1 or TRBD2 (5 bases each). With 6 bases removed from V and 1 base from J, the gap between germline ends came to 16 bases. From germline, CDR1 is MGHDK and CDR2 SYGVNS. This CDR3 is built from 16 residues. The CDR3 DNA reads as TGTGCCAGCAGGGGGGATGGCCAGGGATCCTACAATGAGCAGTTCTTC. Protein sequence: CASRGDGQGSYNEQFF.

This clone was counted a few times. The rearrangement uses TRBV30 and TRBJ1-2; D not certain. V was pared by 6 bases and J by 4 bases, with 12 bases between. Germline V gene lookup returns CDR1 GTSNPN and CDR2 SVGIG (reference sequence). The CDR3 length is 12 residues. The CDR3 sequence: CACQAPGYGYTF. The CDR3 nucleotides are TGTGCCTGCCAAGCGCCAGGCTATGGCTACACCTTC. Full variable domain (outside the CDR3, taken from reference TRBV30 and TRBJ1-2): SQTIHQWPATLVQPVGSPLSLECTVEGTSNPNLYWYRQAAGRGLQLLFYSVGIGQISSEVPQNLSASRPQDRQFILSSKKLLLSDSGFYLCACQAPGYGYTFGSGTRLTVV.

The rearrangement uses TRBV19 and TRBJ2-5, with TRBD1 as a possible D gene (6 bases). Germline V gives CDR1 LNHDA, CDR2 SQIVND (reference sequence). Trimming cost V 5 bases and J 2 bases, with 15 bases left between them. The CDR3 contains 15 residues. The DNA of the CDR3 is TGTGCCAGTAGTCTGGGGACACGACCTCAAGAGACCCAGTACTTC. Its translation: CASSLGTRPQETQYF.

This clone has a handful of counts. CDR3: CASSLETSREQFF. CDR3 bases: TGCGCCAGCAGCTTGGAAACTAGCCGAGAGCAGTTCTTC. The chain carries TRBV5-1 and TRBJ2-1; D might be TRBD2 (6 bases). This CDR3 region has 13 residues. Deletions cut 0 bases from V and 10 bases from J, with 11 bases between. Germline-derived CDR1 and CDR2 are SGHRS and YFSETQ.

The chain couples TRBV9 to TRBJ2-1; tentative D call: TRBD2 (5 bases). The germline gives CDR1 SGDLS, CDR2 YYNGEE. The CDR3 length is 14 residues. V was clipped by 2 bases and J by 5 bases, with 11 bases between them. CDR3 sequence reads: CASSVTSSNNEQFF. The CDR3 bases are TGTGCCAGCAGCGTTACTAGTAGTAACAATGAGCAGTTCTTC.

There are a few counts of this clone. Other nucleotide sequences in the sample specify the same CDR3. V is TRBV7-2 and J is TRBJ2-1; no definite D call. This CDR3 contains 15 residues. V gave up 0 bases and J gave up 0 bases, with 6 bases separating them. Per germline, CDR1 SGHTA and CDR2 FQGNSA. The CDR3 DNA reads as TGTGCCAGCAGCTTAGCAGCGAGCTCCTACAATGAGCAGTTCTTC. Translating it yields CASSLAASSYNEQFF. Full variable domain (missing parts from reference TRBV7-2 and TRBJ2-1): GAGVSQSPSNKVTEKGKDVELRCDPISGHTALYWYRQSLGQGLEFLIYFQGNSAPDKSGLPSDRFSAERTGGSVSTLTIQRTQQEDSAVYLCASSLAASSYNEQFFGPGTRLTVL.

The chain is built from TRBV28 and TRBJ2-4, with TRBD1 identical over 7 bases. CDR1 and CDR2 from the germline V gene are MDHEN and SYDVKM. Trimming cost V 3 bases and J 0 bases; bases outside gene matches: 8. The CDR3 sequence is 17 residues long. The CDR3 sequence: CASSLADRVIAKNIQYF. The DNA of the CDR3 is TGTGCCAGCAGTTTGGCCGACAGGGTAATAGCCAAAAACATTCAGTACTTC. Drawing the rest from reference TRBV28 and TRBJ2-4, the complete variable domain is DVKVTQSSRYLVKRTGEKVFLECVQDMDHENMFWYRQDPGLGLRLIYFSYDVKMKEKGDIPEGYSVSREKKERFSLILESASTNQTSMYLCASSLADRVIAKNIQYFGAGTRLSVL.

The chain has TRBV30 and TRBJ2-1; D might be TRBD1 (5 bases). Trimming removed 2 bases from V and 0 bases from J, with 8 bases in between. The germline V gene has CDR1 GTSNPN and CDR2 SVGIG (reference sequence). There are 14 residues in the CDR3. CDR3 residues: CAWSTTGSYNEQFF. CDR3 nucleotides: TGTGCCTGGAGTACAACAGGCTCCTACAATGAGCAGTTCTTC. The variable domain in full, with the rest retrieved from reference TRBV30 and TRBJ2-1, is SQTIHQWPATLVQPVGSPLSLECTVEGTSNPNLYWYRQAAGRGLQLLFYSVGIGQISSEVPQNLSASRPQDRQFILSSKKLLLSDSGFYLCAWSTTGSYNEQFFGPGTRLTVL.

A few counts support this clone. This chain links TRBV14 with TRBJ2-1; TRBD2 matches 8 bases. The CDR3 length is 15 residues. V was pared by 4 bases and J by 13 bases, with 15 bases of the junction left unmatched. Germline lookup yields CDR1 SGHDN and CDR2 FVKESK. This chain's CDR3 is CASSLAGIPSRGQFF. CDR3 in DNA: TGTGCCAGCAGCCTAGCGGGGATCCCTTCTAGGGGCCAGTTCTTC.

The chain links TRBV29-1 to TRBJ1-1; weak D call: TRBD1 (6 bases). Germline CDR1 is SQVTM and CDR2 is ANQGSEA. The ends were cut back, 7 bases at V and 1 base at J, with 13 bases in the middle. The CDR3 loop spans 13 amino acids. CDR3 DNA sequence: TGCAGCGCTTCAGGGGCCAGGAACACTGAAGCTTTCTTT. This encodes CSASGARNTEAFF. Full variable domain (rest looked up from reference TRBV29-1 and TRBJ1-1): SAVISQKPSRDICQRGTSLTIQCQVDSQVTMMFWYRQQPGQSLTLIATANQGSEATYESGFVIDKFPISRPNLTFSTLTVSNMSPEDSSIYLCSASGARNTEAFFGQGTRLTVV.

This clone was counted between two and nine times. The chain has TRBV5-1 and TRBJ2-6, with TRBD1 as a possible D gene (6 bases). Germline V lookup: CDR1 SGHRS, CDR2 YFSETQ. This CDR3 spans 18 amino acids. Trimming took 1 base from V and 0 from J, leaving 14 bases between them. CDR3 bases: TGCGCCAGCAGCTTGACAGGGATCTCAAGCTCTGGGGCCAACGTCCTGACTTTC. This gives the protein CASSLTGISSSGANVLTF.

This chain uses TRBV29-1 with TRBJ1-4; no firm D call. CDR3 length: 14 amino acids. Germline CDR1 SQVTM, CDR2 ANQGSEA. The V end was cut by 0 bases, the J end by 1 base, with 6 bases between. CDR3 amino acids: CSVEDPRTNEKLFF. CDR3 DNA: TGCAGCGTTGAAGATCCGAGAACTAATGAAAAACTGTTTTTT.

The sample holds a few counts of this clone. This chain uses TRBV29-1 with TRBJ2-3; no clear D gene. The ends were cut back, 7 bases at V and 3 bases at J, with 14 bases in the middle. Germline CDR1 and CDR2: SQVTM and ANQGSEA. The CDR3 has 13 residues. The CDR3 is CSALHTRTDTQYF. In DNA form, the CDR3 reads TGCAGCGCACTGCATACTCGAACAGATACGCAGTATTTT.

The chain joins TRBV4-2 to TRBJ1-5, with D unclear. CDR1 is LGHNA, CDR2 YNFKEQ, per germline. The CDR3 is 13 amino acids. Between the trimmed V and J ends, which lost 0 bases and 5 bases, there was a span of 5 bases. The DNA of the CDR3 is TGTGCCAGCAGCCAAGATCTACATCAGCCCCAGCATTTT. Translation: CASSQDLHQPQHF.

The sample holds a few counts of this clone. V and J are TRBV18 and TRBJ2-4; D ambiguous. Germline lookup yields CDR1 KGHSH and CDR2 LQKENI. V was pared by 5 bases and J by 5 bases, with 10 bases between. This CDR3 contains 13 residues. CDR3 coding DNA: TGTGCCAGCTCAGCGGACGGAGAAAACATTCAGTACTTC. Its protein is CASSADGENIQYF.

The genes are TRBV7-2 and TRBJ2-7, with TRBD2 identical over 8 bases. CDR3 size: 14 residues. Losses at the gene ends were 3 bases for V and 1 base for J; bases not matched to a gene: 2. Looked up from germline, CDR1 is SGHTA and CDR2 is FQGNSA. The CDR3 DNA sequence: TGTGCCAGCAGCTTCACTAGCGGTTCCTACGAGCAGTACTTC. As protein: CASSFTSGSYEQYF.

This clone was detected a few times. The rearrangement links TRBV29-1 to TRBJ2-1; 7 bases fit TRBD1. The CDR3 has 13 amino acids. Germline lookup yields CDR1 SQVTM and CDR2 ANQGSEA. J was trimmed by 1 base and V by 6 bases; bases with no gene match: 3. As DNA, the CDR3 is TGCAGCGTGAACAGGGGATCCTACAATGAGCAGTTCTTC. Amino acids: CSVNRGSYNEQFF.